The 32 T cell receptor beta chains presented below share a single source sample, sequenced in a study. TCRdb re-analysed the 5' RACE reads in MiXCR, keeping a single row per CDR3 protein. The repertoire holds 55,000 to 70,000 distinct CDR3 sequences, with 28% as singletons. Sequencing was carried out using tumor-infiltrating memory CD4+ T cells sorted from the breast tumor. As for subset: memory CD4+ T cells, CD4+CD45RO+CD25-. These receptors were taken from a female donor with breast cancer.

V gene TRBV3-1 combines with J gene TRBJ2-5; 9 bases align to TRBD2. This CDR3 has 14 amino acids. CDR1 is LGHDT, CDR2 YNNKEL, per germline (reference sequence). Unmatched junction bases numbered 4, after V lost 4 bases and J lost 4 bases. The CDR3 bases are TGTGCCAGCAGCCTTTTTAGCGGGAGAGAGACCCAGTACTTC. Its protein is CASSLFSGRETQYF.

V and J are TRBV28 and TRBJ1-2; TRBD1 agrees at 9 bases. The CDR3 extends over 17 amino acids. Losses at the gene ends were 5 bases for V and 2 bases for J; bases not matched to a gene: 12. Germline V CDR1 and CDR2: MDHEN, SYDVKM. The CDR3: CASSLPRGQGPNYGYTF. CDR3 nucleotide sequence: TGTGCCAGCAGTCTACCTCGGGGACAGGGCCCCAACTATGGCTACACCTTC.

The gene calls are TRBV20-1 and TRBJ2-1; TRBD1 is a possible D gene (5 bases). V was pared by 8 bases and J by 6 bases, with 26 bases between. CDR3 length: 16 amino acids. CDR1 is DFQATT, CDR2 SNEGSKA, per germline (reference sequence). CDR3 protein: CSTLAPRQGPTNEQFF. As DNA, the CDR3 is TGCAGTACTTTAGCCCCCCGCCAGGGTCCCACCAATGAGCAGTTCTTC.

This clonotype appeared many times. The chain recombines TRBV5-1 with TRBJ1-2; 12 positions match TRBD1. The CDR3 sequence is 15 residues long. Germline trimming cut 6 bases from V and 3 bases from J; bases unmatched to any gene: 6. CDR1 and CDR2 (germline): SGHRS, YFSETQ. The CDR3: CASTTGTGGDYGYTF. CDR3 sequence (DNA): TGCGCCAGCACCACCGGGACAGGGGGCGACTATGGCTACACCTTC.

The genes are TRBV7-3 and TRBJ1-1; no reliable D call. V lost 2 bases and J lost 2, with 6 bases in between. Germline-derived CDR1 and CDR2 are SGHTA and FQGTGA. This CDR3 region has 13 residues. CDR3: CASSLSLNTEAFF. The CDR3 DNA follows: TGTGCCAGCAGCTTATCGCTTAACACTGAAGCTTTCTTT.

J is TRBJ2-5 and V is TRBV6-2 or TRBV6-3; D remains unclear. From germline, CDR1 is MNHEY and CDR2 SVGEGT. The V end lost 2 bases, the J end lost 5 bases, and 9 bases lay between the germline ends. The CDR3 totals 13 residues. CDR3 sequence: CASSYGRSETQYF. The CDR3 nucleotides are TGTGCCAGCAGTTACGGGCGATCGGAGACCCAGTACTTC.

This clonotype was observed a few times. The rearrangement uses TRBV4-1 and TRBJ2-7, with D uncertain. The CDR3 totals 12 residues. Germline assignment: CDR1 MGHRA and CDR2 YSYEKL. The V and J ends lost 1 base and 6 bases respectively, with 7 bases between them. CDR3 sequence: CASSQGWGEQYF. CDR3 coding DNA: TGCGCCAGCAGCCAAGGGTGGGGCGAGCAGTACTTC.

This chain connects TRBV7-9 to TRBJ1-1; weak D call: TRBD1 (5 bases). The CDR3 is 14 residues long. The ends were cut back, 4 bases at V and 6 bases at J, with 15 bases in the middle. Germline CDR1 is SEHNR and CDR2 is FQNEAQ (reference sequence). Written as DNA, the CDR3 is TGTGCCAGCAGCTCCTCCGGGGGGATCCCTGAAGCTTTCTTT. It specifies CASSSSGGIPEAFF.

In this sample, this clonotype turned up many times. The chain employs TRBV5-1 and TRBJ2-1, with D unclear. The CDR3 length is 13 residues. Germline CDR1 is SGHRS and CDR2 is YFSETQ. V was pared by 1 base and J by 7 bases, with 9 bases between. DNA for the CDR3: TGCGCCAGCAGCTTGTCCGGCGCTAATGAGCAGTTCTTC. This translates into CASSLSGANEQFF.

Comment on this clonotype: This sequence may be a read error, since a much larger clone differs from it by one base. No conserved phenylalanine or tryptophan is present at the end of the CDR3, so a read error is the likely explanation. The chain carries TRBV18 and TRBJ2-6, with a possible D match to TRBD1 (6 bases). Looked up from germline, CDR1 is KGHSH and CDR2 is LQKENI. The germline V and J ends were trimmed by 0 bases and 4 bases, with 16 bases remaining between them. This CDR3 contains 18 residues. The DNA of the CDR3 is TGTGCCAGCTCACCACCGGGGGCGCGGGTGAGAGGGGCCAACGTCCTGACTCTC. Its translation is CASSPPGARVRGANVLTL.

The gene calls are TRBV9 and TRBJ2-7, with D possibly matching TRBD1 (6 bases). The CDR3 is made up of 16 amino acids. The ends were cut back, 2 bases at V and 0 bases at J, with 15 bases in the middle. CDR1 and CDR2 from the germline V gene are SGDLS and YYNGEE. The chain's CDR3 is CASSVGPDSSSYEQYF. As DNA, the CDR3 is TGTGCCAGCAGCGTGGGTCCGGACAGTTCCTCCTACGAGCAGTACTTC. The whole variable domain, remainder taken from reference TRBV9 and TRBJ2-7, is DSGVTQTPKHLITATGQRVTLRCSPRSGDLSVYWYQQSLDQGLQFLIQYYNGEERAKGNILERFSAQQFPDLHSELNLSSLELGDSALYFCASSVGPDSSSYEQYFGPGTRLTVT.

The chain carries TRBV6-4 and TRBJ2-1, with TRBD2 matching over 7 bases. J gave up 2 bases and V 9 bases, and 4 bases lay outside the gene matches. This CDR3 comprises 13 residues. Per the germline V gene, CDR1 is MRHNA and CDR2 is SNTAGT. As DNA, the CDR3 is TGTGCCAGAAGGGAGGGAACCTACAATGAGCAGTTCTTC. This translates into CARREGTYNEQFF.

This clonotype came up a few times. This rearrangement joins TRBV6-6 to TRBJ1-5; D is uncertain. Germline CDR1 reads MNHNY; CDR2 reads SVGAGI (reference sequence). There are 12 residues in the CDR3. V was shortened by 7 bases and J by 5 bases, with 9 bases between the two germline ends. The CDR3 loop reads CASTGPDQPQHF. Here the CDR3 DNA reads TGTGCCAGCACCGGTCCCGATCAGCCCCAGCATTTT.

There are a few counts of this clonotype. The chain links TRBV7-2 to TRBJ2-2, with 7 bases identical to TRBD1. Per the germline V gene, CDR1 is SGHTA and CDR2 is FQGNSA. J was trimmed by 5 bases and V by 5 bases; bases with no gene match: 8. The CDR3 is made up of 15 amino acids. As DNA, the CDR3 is TGTGCCAGCAGCCCCAGGGGGTACGATACCGGGGAGCTGTTTTTT. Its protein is CASSPRGYDTGELFF.

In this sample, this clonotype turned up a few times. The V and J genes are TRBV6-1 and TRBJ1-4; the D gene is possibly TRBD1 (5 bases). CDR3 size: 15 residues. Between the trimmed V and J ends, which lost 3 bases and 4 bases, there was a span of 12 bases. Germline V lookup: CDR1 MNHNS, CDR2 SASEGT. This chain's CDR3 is CASSDGGLINEKLFF. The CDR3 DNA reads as TGTGCCAGCAGTGACGGGGGACTGATTAATGAAAAACTGTTTTTT.

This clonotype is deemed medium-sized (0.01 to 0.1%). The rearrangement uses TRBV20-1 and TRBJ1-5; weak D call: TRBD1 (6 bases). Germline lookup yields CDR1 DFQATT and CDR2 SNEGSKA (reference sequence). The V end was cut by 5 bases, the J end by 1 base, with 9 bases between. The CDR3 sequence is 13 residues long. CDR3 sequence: CSAGGESNQPQHF. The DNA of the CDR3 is TGCAGTGCTGGGGGCGAGAGCAATCAGCCCCAGCATTTT.

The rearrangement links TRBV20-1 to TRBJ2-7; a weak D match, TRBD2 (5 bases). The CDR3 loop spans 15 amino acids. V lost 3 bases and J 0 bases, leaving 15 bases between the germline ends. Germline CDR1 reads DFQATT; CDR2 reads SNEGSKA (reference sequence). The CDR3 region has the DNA TGCAGTGCTAGCCCTAGCTCACTACCCTCCTACGAGCAGTACTTC. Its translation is CSASPSSLPSYEQYF.

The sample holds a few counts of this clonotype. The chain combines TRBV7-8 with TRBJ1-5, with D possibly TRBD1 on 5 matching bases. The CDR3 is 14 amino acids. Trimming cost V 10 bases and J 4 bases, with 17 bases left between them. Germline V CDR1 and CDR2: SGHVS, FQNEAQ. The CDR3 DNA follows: TGTGCCACCGCCCGGGGGGGTTGGAATCAGCCCCAGCATTTT. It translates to CATARGGWNQPQHF.

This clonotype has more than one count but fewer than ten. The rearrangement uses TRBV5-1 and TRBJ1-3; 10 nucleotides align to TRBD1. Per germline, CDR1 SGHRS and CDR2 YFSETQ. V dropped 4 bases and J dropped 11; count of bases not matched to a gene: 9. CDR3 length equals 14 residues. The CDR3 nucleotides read TGCGCCAGCAGCCAGGACAGGGGGAATGTCGCCATATATTTT. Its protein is CASSQDRGNVAIYF. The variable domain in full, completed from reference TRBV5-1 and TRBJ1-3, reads KAGVTQTPRYLIKTRGQQVTLSCSPISGHRSVSWYQQTPGQGLQFLFEYFSETQRNKGNFPGRFSGRQFSNSRSEMNVSTLELGDSALYLCASSQDRGNVAIYFGEGSWLTVV.

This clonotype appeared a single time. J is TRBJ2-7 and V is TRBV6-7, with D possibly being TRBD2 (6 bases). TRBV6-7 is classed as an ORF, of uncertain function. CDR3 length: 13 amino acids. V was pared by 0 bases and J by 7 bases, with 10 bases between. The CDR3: CASSYSGEEEQYF. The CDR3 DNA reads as TGTGCCAGCAGTTACTCAGGGGAGGAGGAGCAGTACTTC.

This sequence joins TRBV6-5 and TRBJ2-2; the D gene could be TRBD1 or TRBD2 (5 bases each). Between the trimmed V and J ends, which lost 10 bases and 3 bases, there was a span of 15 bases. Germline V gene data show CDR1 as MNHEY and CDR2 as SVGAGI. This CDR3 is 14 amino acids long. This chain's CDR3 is CATLSGTDTGELFF. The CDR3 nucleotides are TGTGCCACCCTCTCCGGGACGGACACCGGGGAGCTGTTTTTT.

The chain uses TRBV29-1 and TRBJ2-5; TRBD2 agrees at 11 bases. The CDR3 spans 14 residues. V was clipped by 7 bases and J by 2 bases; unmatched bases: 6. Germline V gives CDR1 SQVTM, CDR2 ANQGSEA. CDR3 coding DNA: TGCAGCGGGACCGGGACTAGCGGTCAAGAGACCCAGTACTTC. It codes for CSGTGTSGQETQYF.

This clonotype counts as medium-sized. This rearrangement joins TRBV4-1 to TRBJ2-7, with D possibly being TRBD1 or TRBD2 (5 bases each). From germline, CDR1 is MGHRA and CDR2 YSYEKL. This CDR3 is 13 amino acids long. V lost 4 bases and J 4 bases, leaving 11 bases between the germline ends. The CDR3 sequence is CASSPGPKYEQYF. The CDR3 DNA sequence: TGCGCCAGCAGCCCGGGACCAAAGTACGAGCAGTACTTC.

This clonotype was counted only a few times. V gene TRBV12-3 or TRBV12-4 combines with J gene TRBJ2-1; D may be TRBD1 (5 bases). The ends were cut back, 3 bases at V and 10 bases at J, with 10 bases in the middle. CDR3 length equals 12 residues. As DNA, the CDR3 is TGTGCCAGCAGTTTGGGGCAGTCCGAGCAGTTCTTC. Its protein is CASSLGQSEQFF.

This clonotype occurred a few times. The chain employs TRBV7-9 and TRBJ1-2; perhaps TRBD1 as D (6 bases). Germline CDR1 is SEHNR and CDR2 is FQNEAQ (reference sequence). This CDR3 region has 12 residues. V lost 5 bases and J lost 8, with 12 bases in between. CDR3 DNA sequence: TGTGCCAGCAGCATCCGACAGGAGGGCTACACCTTC. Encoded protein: CASSIRQEGYTF.

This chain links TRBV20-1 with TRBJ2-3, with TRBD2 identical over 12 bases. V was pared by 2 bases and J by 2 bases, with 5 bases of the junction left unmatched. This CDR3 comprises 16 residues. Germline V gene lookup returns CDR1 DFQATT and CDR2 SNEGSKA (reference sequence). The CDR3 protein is CSARLGLAGFTDTQYF. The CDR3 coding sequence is TGCAGTGCTAGACTCGGACTAGCGGGGTTCACAGATACGCAGTATTTT.

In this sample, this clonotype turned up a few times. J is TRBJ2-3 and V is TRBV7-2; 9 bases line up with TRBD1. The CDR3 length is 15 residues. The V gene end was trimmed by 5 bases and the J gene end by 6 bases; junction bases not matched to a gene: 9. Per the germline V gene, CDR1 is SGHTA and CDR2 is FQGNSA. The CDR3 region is CASSRTGEVGDTQYF. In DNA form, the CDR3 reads TGTGCCAGCAGCCGGACAGGGGAGGTTGGGGATACGCAGTATTTT.

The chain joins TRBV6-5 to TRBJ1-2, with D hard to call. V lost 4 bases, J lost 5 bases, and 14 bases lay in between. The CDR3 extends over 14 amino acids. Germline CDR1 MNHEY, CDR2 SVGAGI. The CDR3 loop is CASSWGTAEYGYTF. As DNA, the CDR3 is TGTGCCAGCAGTTGGGGTACAGCCGAATATGGCTACACCTTC.

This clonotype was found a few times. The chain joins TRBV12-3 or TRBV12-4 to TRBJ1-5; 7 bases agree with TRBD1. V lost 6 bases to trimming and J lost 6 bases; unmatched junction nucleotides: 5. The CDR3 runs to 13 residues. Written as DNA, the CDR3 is TGTGCCAGCAGCCGACAGGGAACTCAGCCCCAGCATTTT. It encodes CASSRQGTQPQHF.

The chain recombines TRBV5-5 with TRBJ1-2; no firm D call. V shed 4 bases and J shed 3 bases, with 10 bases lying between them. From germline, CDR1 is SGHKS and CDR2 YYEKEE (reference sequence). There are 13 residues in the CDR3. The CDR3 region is CASSPQADYGYTF. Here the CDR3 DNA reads TGTGCCAGCAGCCCGCAGGCTGACTATGGCTACACCTTC. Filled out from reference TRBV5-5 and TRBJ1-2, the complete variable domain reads DAGVTQSPTHLIKTRGQQVTLRCSPISGHKSVSWYQQVLGQGPQFIFQYYEKEERGRGNFPDRFSARQFPNYSSELNVNALLLGDSALYLCASSPQADYGYTFGSGTRLTVV.

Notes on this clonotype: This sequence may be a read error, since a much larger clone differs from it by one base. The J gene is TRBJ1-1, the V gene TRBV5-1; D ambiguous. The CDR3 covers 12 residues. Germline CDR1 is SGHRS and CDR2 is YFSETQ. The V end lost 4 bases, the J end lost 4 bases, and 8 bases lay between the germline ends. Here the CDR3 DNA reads TGCGCCAGCAGCAAGGTTGGCACTGAAGCTTTCTTT. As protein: CASSKVGTEAFF.

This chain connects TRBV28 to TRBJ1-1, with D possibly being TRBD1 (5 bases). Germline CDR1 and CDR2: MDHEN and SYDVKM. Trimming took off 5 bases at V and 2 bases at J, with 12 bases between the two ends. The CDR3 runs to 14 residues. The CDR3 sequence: CASSVGDENTEAFF. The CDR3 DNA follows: TGTGCCAGCAGTGTAGGGGATGAAAACACTGAAGCTTTCTTT.